These 5 T cell receptor beta chains originate from one sample sequenced in a study of T cell responses to AZD1222 COVID-19 vaccine. This table comes from immunoSEQ multiplex PCR, and its TCRdb copy is limited to in-frame clones, with some not included. The data contain about 97,000 clones, 70% to 90% of them seen just once; the ten biggest clones take up roughly 2.8%. The material was peripheral blood, obtained on day 0 of AZD1222 vaccination. These receptors all stem from an adult in good health.

This chain uses TRBV4-2 with TRBJ2-2, with D perhaps being TRBD1 or TRBD2 (5 bases each). The CDR3 consists of 15 residues. The V gene's germline CDR1 is LGHNA and CDR2 YNFKEQ. V gave up 0 bases and J gave up 6 bases, with 11 bases separating them. The CDR3 loop reads CASSQEMGPPGELFF. In nucleotides, the CDR3 is TGTGCCAGCAGCCAAGAGATGGGACCCCCCGGGGAGCTGTTTTTT.

This chain uses TRBV18 with TRBJ1-1, with a possible D match to TRBD1 (5 bases). CDR1 and CDR2 (germline): KGHSH, LQKENI. V dropped 10 bases and J dropped 4 bases, with 13 bases sitting between them. This CDR3 has 12 residues. Here the CDR3 reads CATSRGLTEAFF. CDR3 DNA: TGTGCCACTTCAAGGGGTCTCACTGAAGCTTTCTTT.

This sequence joins TRBV7-8 and TRBJ1-5; D is perhaps TRBD1 (5 bases). Germline V gives CDR1 SGHVS, CDR2 FQNEAQ. CDR3 length: 13 amino acids. V was shortened by 7 bases and J by 7 bases, with 14 bases between the two germline ends. CDR3 amino acids: CASTSFRDQPQHF. The CDR3 bases are TGTGCCAGCACCTCATTCAGGGACCAGCCCCAGCATTTT.

In this sample, this clone turned up once. This sequence joins TRBV5-1 and TRBJ1-1; D unresolved. With 0 bases removed from V and 4 bases from J, the gap between germline ends came to 16 bases. The germline V gene encodes CDR1 SGHRS and CDR2 YFSETQ. This CDR3 region has 16 residues. Here the CDR3 reads CASSLGAVIGSTEAFF. CDR3 nucleotides: TGCGCCAGCAGCTTGGGTGCGGTGATCGGTAGCACTGAAGCTTTCTTT.

The CDR3 reads CASSVKGVATNEKLFF. CDR3 DNA: TGTGCCAGCAGCGTCAAGGGGGTTGCAACTAATGAAAAACTGTTTTTT. The gene calls are TRBV7-9 and TRBJ1-4, with D perhaps matching TRBD1 (6 bases). From germline, CDR1 is SEHNR and CDR2 FQNEAQ (reference sequence). Deletions cut 5 bases from V and 0 bases from J, with 13 bases between. The CDR3 runs to 16 residues.